The clone carrying this T cell receptor (beta chain) was picked up many times. As yet, its antigen is unknown. Genomic DNA was employed as the template in profiling TCR beta VDJ and CDR3. TCRdb re-called the reads with MiXCR, one entry per CDR3 protein. The sample contains about 120,000 distinct CDR3 sequences, under 65% of which appear only once. The data were obtained in a study of CD8+CD57+ T cells in acquired aplastic anemia. Study in general: Isolated CD4+ and CD8+ cells, once sorted, yielded DNA averaging about 3.4 ug. Overall study findings and caveats: Patients and controls shared approximately 30 CD8+ CDR3 sequences, highly expressed in patients.

Germline assignment: CDR1 SGHRS and CDR2 YFSETQ. V lost 0 bases to trimming and J lost 4 bases, with 13 bases between them. This CDR3 region has 16 residues. All patients picked for sequencing had shown, by flow cytometry, an expansion of CD8+CD57+ cells. The cohort consisted entirely of patients having severe acquired aplastic anemia. By the time of blood sampling, patients had still received no therapy. This chain uses TRBV5-1 with TRBJ2-2; unclear D gene. The clonotype originates from a human donor with aplastic anemia. The sequencing sample was made of sorted CD4+, CD8+, or CD8+CD57+ T cells (not recorded which) from PBMCs. CDR3 residues: CASSLVSRSSTGELFF. CDR3 sequence (DNA): TGCGCCAGCAGCTTGGTTTCTCGGTCCTCCACCGGGGAGCTGTTTTTT.